The 5 T cell receptor beta chains in this list originate from one sample, sequenced in a study of cytomegalovirus exposure and HLA in healthy donors listed by TCRdb under 2017. Library generation was performed with the immunoSEQ multiplex PCR assay. For the multiplex PCR, a mixture combining 60 forward primers for TCR Vbeta segments and 13 reverse primers for TCR Jbeta segments was used. Held by TCRdb, this immuneACCESS table contains in-frame sequences only and omits some clones. Under half of the omission traces to an unresolved V gene where checked; the cause of the rest is unknown. This sample holds some 180,000 clones; 80% to 85% were observed only once. In total, the top ten clones hold 2.3% of the sample. Specimen: PBMCs. The receptors derive from a male donor in good health and CMV-seronegative.

In this sample, this clone turned up a few times. V usage is TRBV6-1 and J usage is TRBJ1-5; D gene uncertain. From germline, CDR1 is MNHNS and CDR2 SASEGT. Trimming shortened V by 4 bases and J by 1 base, and 8 bases separated the two germline ends. The CDR3 has 14 amino acids. The CDR3 region has the DNA TGTGCCAGCAGTGGGGGAGGAAGCAATCAGCCCCAGCATTTT. Translated, it gives CASSGGGSNQPQHF.

The chain couples TRBV27 to TRBJ1-1, with a possible D match to TRBD1 (6 bases). The CDR3 has 17 amino acids. Germline V lookup: CDR1 MNHEY, CDR2 SMNVEV (reference sequence). V lost 1 base and J 6 bases, leaving 21 bases between the germline ends. The CDR3 DNA reads TGTGCCAGCAGTTTATTACGATGGGGGGGGCGAAGGCCTGAAGCTTTCTTT. Protein sequence: CASSLLRWGGRRPEAFF.

The chain links TRBV4-1 to TRBJ1-5; perhaps TRBD1 as D (6 bases). Germline V gives CDR1 MGHRA, CDR2 YSYEKL. The V gene lost 2 bases and the J gene lost 4 bases, with 15 bases spanning the gap. The CDR3 has 16 residues. The CDR3 DNA reads as TGCGCCAGCAGCCAAAACACCCAGGACAGTAATCAGCCCCAGCATTTT. This sequence encodes CASSQNTQDSNQPQHF.

This clone was seen a handful of times. The chain is built from TRBV7-6 and TRBJ1-3; D call uncertain. V was clipped by 1 base and J by 3 bases, with 7 bases between them. The CDR3 is made up of 14 amino acids. The germline V gene has CDR1 SGHVS and CDR2 FNYEAQ. CDR3 region: CASSLGFSGNTIYF. CDR3 DNA sequence: TGTGCCAGCAGCTTAGGGTTCAGTGGAAACACCATATATTTT. Based on the CDR3 plus reference TRBV7-6 and TRBJ1-3, the full variable domain is GAGVSQSPRYKVTKRGQDVALRCDPISGHVSLYWYRQALGQGPEFLTYFNYEAQQDKSGLPNDRFSAERPEGSISTLTIQRTEQRDSAMYRCASSLGFSGNTIYFGEGSWLTVV.

The V and J genes are TRBV5-8 and TRBJ2-1, with D unresolved. Germline V lookup: CDR1 SGHTS, CDR2 YDEGEE. The CDR3 has 12 residues. Trimming took 4 bases from V and 3 from J, leaving 5 bases between them. The CDR3 loop reads CASSLYYNEQFF. CDR3 bases: TGTGCCAGCAGCCTCTACTACAATGAGCAGTTCTTC. Based on the CDR3 plus reference TRBV5-8 and TRBJ2-1, the full variable domain is EAGVTQSPTHLIKTRGQQATLRCSPISGHTSVYWYQQALGLGLQFLLWYDEGEERNRGNFPPRFSGRQFPNYSSELNVNALELEDSALYLCASSLYYNEQFFGPGTRLTVL.